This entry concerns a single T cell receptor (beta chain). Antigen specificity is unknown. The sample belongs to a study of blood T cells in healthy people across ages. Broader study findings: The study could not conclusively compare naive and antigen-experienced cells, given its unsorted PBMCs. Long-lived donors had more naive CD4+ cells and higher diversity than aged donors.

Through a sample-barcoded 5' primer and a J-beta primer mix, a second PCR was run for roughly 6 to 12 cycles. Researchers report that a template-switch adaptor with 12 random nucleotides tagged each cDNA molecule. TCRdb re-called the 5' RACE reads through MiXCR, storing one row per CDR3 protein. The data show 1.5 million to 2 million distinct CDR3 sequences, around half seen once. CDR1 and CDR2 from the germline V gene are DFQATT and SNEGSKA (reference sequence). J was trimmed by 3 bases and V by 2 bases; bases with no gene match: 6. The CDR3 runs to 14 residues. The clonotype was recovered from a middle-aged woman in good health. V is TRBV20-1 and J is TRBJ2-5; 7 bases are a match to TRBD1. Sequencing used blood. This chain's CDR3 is CSARRGTAKETQYF. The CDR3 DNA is TGCAGTGCTAGAAGGGGGACAGCAAAAGAGACCCAGTACTTC.